This T cell receptor (beta chain) was captured in a study of early T cells in non-severe SARS-CoV-2 infection. Overall study: The chains were unpaired, and the sequenced material was bulk RNA from unsorted whole blood. Study-wide points: Matching results from VDJdb favored anti-spike CD8 responses, leaving private and CD4 specificities undetected.

This clonotype was counted between two and nine times. Its specificity is not known. CDR3 length equals 13 residues. CDR1 is KGHSH and CDR2 is LQKENI in the germline V gene. V shed 3 bases and J shed 2 bases, with 7 bases lying between them. In the library, individual cDNA molecules carried attached unique molecular identifiers. Each CDR3 protein is one row after TCRdb ran MiXCR on the 5' RACE reads. This sample has approximately 83,000 distinct CDR3 sequences; 11% to 15% occur once, and the top ten carry 9.5% to 12%. The chain combines TRBV18 with TRBJ1-1; no firm D call. The sample comprised whole blood. This clonotype was sampled from an adult who was a healthcare worker with PCR-confirmed SARS-CoV-2 infection or an uninfected control (not recorded which). The CDR3 DNA reads TGTGCCAGCTCACCCAAGAGAAACACTGAAGCTTTCTTT. It specifies CASSPKRNTEAFF.